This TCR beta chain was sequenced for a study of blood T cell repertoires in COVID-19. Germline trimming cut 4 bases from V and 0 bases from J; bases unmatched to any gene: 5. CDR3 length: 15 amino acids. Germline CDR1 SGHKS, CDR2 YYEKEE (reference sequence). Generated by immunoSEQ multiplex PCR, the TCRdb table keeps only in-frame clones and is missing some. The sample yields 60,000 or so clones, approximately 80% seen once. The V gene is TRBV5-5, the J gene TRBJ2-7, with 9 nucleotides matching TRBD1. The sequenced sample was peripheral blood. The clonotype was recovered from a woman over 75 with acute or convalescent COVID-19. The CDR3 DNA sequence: TGTGCCAGCAGCCTGAGACAGGGGGACTCCTACGAGCAGTACTTC. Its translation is CASSLRQGDSYEQYF.